The rows below give T cell receptor beta chains drawn from one sample of a study of a mutant IDH1 vaccine in newly diagnosed glioma. Only in-frame clones appear in the TCRdb table, and some are missing; sequencing was by immunoSEQ multiplex PCR. The sample lists about 58,000 clones, roughly four fifths occurring once. Their antigen targets remain unknown. Sample: PBMCs, taken from a glioma patient whose treatment included an IDH1 peptide vaccine. These receptors all come from a woman aged 50 to 60 with glioma. CDR3s include the opening cysteine and the closing phenylalanine or tryptophan. The D gene is left open where the match is weak. Size values are once, few and many counts, or a class for expanded clones, and some rows have none.

d_call,clone_size,v_call,j_call,cdr3_nt,cdr3_aa
TRBD2,.,TRBV5-4,TRBJ2-5,TGTGCCAGCAGCTGGGGGGGGCGTCTAGCGGGGGGGCAAGAGACCCAGTACTTC,CASSWGGRLAGGQETQYF
TRBD1,.,TRBV30,TRBJ1-3,TGTGCCTGTAGACAGGGTCTGGCCTTCTCTGGAAACACCATATATTTT,CACRQGLAFSGNTIYF
TRBD1,.,TRBV27,TRBJ2-1,TGTGCCAGCAGTCCGGGACAGTACAATGAGCAGTTCTTC,CASSPGQYNEQFF
.,.,TRBV6-1,TRBJ2-2,TGTGCCAGCAATGGGGCGGGCTTTGCCGGGGAGCTGTTTTTT,CASNGAGFAGELFF
TRBD1,.,TRBV11-1,TRBJ2-1,TGTGCCAGCAGTTCCAACAGGGGATACAATGAGCAGTTCTTC,CASSSNRGYNEQFF
TRBD1,.,TRBV9,TRBJ2-7,TGTGCCAGCAGCACCGGGACAGACCCCTACGAGCAGTACTTC,CASSTGTDPYEQYF
TRBD2,once,TRBV5-1,TRBJ2-5,TGCGCCAGCAGCTTGGAAAGCGGGGGCCTGGGAGAGACCCAGTACTTC,CASSLESGGLGETQYF
.,.,TRBV6-5,TRBJ2-7,TGTGCCAGCAGTTACAGGGATCCTCGACGGTCCTACGAGCAGTACTTC,CASSYRDPRRSYEQYF
.,.,TRBV6-5,TRBJ2-7,TGTGCCAGCAGTGACTCCCCCTCCTACGAGCAGTACTTC,CASSDSPSYEQYF
TRBD1,.,TRBV2,TRBJ1-1,TGTGCCAGCAGTCCGGACAGGTACACTGAAGCTTTCTTT,CASSPDRYTEAFF
.,.,TRBV7-6,TRBJ2-3,TGTGCCAGCAGCTTAGGGCAGGGATTGAATACGCAGTATTTT,CASSLGQGLNTQYF
.,.,TRBV5-6,TRBJ2-7,TGTGCCAGCAGCTTGGCCTCACGTGGAATTGGGGGTACCGAGCAGTACTTC,CASSLASRGIGGTEQYF
.,.,TRBV5-8,TRBJ1-5,TGTGCCAGCAGTTCTGTGCCAAATAGCAATCAGCCCCAGCATTTT,CASSSVPNSNQPQHF
.,once,TRBV18,TRBJ1-5,TGTGCCAGCTCACACGATAACAATCAGCCCCAGCATTTT,CASSHDNNQPQHF
.,.,TRBV27,TRBJ2-7,TGTGCCAGCAGTTCATCCTCCACAGGGTCCTACGAGCAGTACTTC,CASSSSSTGSYEQYF
.,.,TRBV15,TRBJ1-2,TGTGCCACCAGCGTCGTGGTTGGTAACTATGGCTACACCTTC,CATSVVVGNYGYTF